This T cell receptor (beta chain) was recovered during a study of Ad26.COV2.S vaccination and SARS-CoV-2 variants. Study-wide background: In the study, Ad26.COV2.S was injected intramuscularly once, or twice 56 days apart.

TCRdb's table, derived via immunoSEQ multiplex PCR, lists solely in-frame clones and lacks some. This sample has about 440,000 clones; about 90% occur once, and the top ten carry roughly 3.9%. As for treatment: 15 to 20 received Ad26.COV2.S at low or high dose, single or two shots; several received placebo; per-sample allocation not given. Collection of the samples took place on day 63 after the first injection of vaccine or placebo. Adults aged 18-55 years in Boston included the donor. For this clone: Its antigen is currently unknown.

CDR1 is MDHEN, CDR2 SYDVKM, per germline. Trimming removed 3 bases from V and 4 bases from J, with 9 bases in between. This CDR3 is 13 amino acids long. General study points: Researchers cautioned that TCR breadth and depth analyses may have underestimated total T cell responses. A substantial breadth of spike-specific CD8+ and CD4+ T cell responses after vaccination has been reported.

The TCR was taken from a person aged 18-65 years who received the Ad26.COV2.S COVID-19 vaccine or a placebo. The genes are TRBV28 and TRBJ1-2; a possible D gene is TRBD1 (6 bases). The sequenced sample was peripheral blood, obtained in a trial of Ad26.COV2.S vaccine versus placebo. In nucleotides, the CDR3 is TGTGCCAGCAGTTTTCAGGGGAGCTATGGCTACACCTTC. It translates to CASSFQGSYGYTF.